This record covers a single T cell receptor (beta chain). Germline CDR1 and CDR2: MNHEY and SMNVEV (reference sequence). This CDR3 region has 10 residues. Trimming took off 6 bases at V and 2 bases at J, with 2 bases between the two ends. This sample was taken from a study of CD8 T cells in Susac syndrome. RNA in amounts of roughly 0.45 to 1 ug was reverse transcribed with random hexamers. Amplification of TCR beta CDR3 across 54 Vbeta and 13 Jbeta was performed with immunoSEQ multiplex PCR. TCRdb reanalysed the immunoSEQ multiplex PCR reads using MiXCR and keeps one entry per CDR3 protein. Here the sample spans about 300,000 distinct CDR3 sequences, approximately 85% being singletons.

The gene calls are TRBV27 and TRBJ2-7; D is unclear. Sequences were obtained from CD8+ T cells from PBMCs. This sequence originates from a human donor with multiple sclerosis. CDR3 sequence: CASSPYEQYF. CDR3 DNA sequence: TGTGCCAGCAGCCCCTACGAGCAGTACTTC.